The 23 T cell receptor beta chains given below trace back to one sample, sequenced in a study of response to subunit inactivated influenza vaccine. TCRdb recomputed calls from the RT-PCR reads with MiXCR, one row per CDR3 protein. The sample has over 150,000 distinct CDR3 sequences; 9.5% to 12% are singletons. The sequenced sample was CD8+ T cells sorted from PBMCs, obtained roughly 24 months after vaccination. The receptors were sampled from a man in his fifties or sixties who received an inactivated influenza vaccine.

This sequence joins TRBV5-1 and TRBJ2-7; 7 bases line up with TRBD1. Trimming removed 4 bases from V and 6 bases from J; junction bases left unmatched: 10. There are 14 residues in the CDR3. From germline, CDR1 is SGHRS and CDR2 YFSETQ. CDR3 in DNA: TGCGCCAGCAGCCGCCGGGACAGCCCCGGCGAGCAGTACTTC. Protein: CASSRRDSPGEQYF.

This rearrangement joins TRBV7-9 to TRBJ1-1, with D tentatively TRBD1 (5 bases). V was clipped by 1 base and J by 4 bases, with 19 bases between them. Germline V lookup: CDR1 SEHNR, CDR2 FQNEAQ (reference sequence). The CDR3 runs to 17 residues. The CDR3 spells CASSLVVSGKRGTEAFF. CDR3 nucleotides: TGTGCCAGCAGCTTAGTGGTTTCGGGGAAGAGGGGCACTGAAGCTTTCTTT. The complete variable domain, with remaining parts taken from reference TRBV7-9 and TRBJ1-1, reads DTGVSQNPRHKITKRGQNVTFRCDPISEHNRLYWYRQTLGQGPEFLTYFQNEAQLEKSRLLSDRFSAERPKGSFSTLEIQRTEQGDSAMYLCASSLVVSGKRGTEAFFGQGTRLTVV.

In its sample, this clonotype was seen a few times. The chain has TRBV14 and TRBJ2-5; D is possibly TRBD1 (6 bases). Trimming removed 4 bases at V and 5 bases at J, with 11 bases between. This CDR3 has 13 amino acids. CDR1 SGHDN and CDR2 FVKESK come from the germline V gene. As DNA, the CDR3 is TGTGCCAGCAGCCCCACAGGGAAGGAGACCCAGTACTTC. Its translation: CASSPTGKETQYF.

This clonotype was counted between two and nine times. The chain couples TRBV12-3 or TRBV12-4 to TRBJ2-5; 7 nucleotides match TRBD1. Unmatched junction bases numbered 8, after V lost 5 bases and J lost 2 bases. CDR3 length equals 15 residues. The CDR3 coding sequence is TGTGCCAGCAGTCGTACGACAGGGATGCAAGAGACCCAGTACTTC. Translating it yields CASSRTTGMQETQYF.

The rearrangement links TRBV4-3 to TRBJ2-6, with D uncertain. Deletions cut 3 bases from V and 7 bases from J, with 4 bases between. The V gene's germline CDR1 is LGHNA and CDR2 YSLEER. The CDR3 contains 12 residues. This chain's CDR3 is CASSQVANVLTF. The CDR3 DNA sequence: TGCGCCAGCAGCCAGGTTGCCAACGTCCTGACTTTC.

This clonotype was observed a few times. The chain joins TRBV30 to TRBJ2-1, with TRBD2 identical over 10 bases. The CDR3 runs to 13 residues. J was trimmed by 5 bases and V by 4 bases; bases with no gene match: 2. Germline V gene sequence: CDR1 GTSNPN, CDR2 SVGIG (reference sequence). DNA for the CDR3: TGTGCCTGGACCGGACTAGCGGACAATGAGCAGTTCTTC. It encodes CAWTGLADNEQFF.

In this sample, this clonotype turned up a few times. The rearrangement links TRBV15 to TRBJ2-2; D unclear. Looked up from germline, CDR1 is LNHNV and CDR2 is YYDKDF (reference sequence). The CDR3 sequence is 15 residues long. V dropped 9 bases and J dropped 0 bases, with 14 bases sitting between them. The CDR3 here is CATTLDLPNTGELFF. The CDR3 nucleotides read TGTGCCACAACCCTGGACCTTCCGAACACCGGGGAGCTGTTTTTT.

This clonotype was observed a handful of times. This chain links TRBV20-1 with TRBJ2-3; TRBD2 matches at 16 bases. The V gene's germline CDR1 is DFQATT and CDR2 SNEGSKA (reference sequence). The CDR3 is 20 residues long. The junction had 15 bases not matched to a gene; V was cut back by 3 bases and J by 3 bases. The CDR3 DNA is TGCAGTGCTAGCCAGCCGGGACTAGCGGGAGGGCCAGGGTTTACAGATACGCAGTATTTT. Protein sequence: CSASQPGLAGGPGFTDTQYF.

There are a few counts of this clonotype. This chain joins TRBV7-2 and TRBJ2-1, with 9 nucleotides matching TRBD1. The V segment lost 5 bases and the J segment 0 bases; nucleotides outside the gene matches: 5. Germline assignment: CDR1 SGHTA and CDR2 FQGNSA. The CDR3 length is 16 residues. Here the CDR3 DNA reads TGTGCCAGCAGCCCCGGACAGGGGCCCTCCTACAATGAGCAGTTCTTC. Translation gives CASSPGQGPSYNEQFF.

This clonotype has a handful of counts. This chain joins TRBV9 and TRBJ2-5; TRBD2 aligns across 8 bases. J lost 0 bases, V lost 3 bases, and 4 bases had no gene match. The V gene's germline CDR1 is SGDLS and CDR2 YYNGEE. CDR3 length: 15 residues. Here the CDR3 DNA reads TGTGCCAGCAGCGCGGGGGGGACAAACCAAGAGACCCAGTACTTC. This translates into CASSAGGTNQETQYF.

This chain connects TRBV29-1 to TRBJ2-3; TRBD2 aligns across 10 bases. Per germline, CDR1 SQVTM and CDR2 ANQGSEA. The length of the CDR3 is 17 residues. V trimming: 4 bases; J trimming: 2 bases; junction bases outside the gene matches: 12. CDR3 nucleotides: TGCAGCGTTGCTTGGTGGAGCGGGGGGGAATCCACAGATACGCAGTATTTT. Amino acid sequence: CSVAWWSGGESTDTQYF.

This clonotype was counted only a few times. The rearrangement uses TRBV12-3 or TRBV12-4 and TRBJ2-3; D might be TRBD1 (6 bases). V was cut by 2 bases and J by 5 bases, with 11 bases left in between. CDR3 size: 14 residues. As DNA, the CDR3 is TGTGCCAGCAGTTTAACCAGGGGCGGAGATACGCAGTATTTT. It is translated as CASSLTRGGDTQYF.

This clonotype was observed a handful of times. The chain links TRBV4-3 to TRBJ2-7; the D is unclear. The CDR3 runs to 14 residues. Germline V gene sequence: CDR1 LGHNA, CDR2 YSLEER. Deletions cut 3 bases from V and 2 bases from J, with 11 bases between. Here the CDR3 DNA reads TGCGCCAGCAGCCATTCATACGAGACCTACGAGCAGTACTTC. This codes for CASSHSYETYEQYF.

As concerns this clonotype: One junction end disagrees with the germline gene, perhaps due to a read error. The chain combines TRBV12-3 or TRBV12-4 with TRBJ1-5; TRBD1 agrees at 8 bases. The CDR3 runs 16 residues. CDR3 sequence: CASSRATGDSNEPQHF. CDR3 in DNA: TGTGCCAGCAGTCGCGCGACAGGGGATAGCAATGAGCCCCAGCATTTT.

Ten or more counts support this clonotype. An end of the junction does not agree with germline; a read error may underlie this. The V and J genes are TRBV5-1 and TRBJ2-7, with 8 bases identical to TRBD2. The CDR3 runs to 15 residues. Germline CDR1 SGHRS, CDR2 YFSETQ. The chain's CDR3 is CASSLGGLGSYEQYF. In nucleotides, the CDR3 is TGTGCCAGCAGCTTAGGGGGACTAGGTTCCTACGAGCAGTACTTC.

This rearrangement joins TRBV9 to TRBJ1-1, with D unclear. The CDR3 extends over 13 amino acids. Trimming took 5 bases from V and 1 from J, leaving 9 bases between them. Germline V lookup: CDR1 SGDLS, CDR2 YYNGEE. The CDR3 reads CASRNQENTEAFF. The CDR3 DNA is TGTGCCAGCAGAAACCAAGAGAACACTGAAGCTTTCTTT.

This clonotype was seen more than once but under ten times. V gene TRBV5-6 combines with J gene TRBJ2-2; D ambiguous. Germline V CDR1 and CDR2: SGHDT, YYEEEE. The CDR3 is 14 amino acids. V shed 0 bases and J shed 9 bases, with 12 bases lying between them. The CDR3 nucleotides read TGTGCCAGCAGCTTGGGATTGGTAGCCAGGGAGCTGTTTTTT. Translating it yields CASSLGLVARELFF.

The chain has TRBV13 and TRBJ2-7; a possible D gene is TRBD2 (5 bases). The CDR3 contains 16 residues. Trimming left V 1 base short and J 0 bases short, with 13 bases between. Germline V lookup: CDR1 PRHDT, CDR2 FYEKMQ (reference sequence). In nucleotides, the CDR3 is TGTGCCAGCAGCTTAGAGGGAGCCGGGGTCTCCTACGAGCAGTACTTC. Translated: CASSLEGAGVSYEQYF.

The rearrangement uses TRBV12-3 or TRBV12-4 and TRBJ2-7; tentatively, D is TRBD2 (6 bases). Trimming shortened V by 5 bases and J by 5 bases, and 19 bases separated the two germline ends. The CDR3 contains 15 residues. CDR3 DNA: TGTGCCAGCAGTCCCCGTGGAGGGCTTCTACACGAGCAGTACTTC. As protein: CASSPRGGLLHEQYF.

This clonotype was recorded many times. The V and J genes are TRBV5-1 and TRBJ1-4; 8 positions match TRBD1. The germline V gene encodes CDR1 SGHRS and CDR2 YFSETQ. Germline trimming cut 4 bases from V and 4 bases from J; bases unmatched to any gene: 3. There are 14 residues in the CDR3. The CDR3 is CASSLTGVNEKLFF. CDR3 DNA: TGCGCCAGCAGCCTGACAGGGGTTAATGAAAAACTGTTTTTT.

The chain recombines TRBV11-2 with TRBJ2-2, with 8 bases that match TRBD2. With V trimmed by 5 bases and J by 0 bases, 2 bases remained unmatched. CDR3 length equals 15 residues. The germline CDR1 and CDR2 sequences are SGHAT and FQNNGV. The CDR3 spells CASSISGANTGELFF. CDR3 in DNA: TGTGCCAGCAGCATTAGCGGGGCGAACACCGGGGAGCTGTTTTTT.

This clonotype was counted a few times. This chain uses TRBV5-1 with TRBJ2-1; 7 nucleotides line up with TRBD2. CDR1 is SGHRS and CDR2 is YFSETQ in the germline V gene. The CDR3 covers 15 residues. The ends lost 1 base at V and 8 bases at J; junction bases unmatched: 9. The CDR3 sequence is CASSLYSGDLDEQFF. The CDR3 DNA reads TGCGCCAGCAGCTTGTACAGCGGGGACCTCGATGAGCAGTTCTTC.

Here the CDR3 DNA reads TGTGCCAGCATCGTGGGGTCCTATGGCTACACCTTC. This translates into CASIVGSYGYTF. This sequence joins TRBV2 and TRBJ1-2; D uncertain. V was clipped by 7 bases and J by 4 bases, with 10 bases between them. This CDR3 is 12 amino acids long. Looked up from germline, CDR1 is SNHLY and CDR2 is FYNNEI.